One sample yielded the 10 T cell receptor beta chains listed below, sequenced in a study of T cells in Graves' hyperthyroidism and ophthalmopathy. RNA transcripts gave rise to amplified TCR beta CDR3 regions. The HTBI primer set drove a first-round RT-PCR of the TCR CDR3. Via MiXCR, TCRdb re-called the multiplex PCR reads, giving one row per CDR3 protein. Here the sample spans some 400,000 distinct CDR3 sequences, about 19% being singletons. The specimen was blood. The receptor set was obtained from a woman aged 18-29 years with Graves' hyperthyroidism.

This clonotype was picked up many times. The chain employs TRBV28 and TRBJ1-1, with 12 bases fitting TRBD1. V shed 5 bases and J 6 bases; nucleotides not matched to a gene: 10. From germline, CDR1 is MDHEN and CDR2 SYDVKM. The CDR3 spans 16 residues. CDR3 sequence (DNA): TGTGCCAGCAGTCGTTTGGGACAGGGGGCGCGGTCTGAAGCTTTCTTT. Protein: CASSRLGQGARSEAFF.

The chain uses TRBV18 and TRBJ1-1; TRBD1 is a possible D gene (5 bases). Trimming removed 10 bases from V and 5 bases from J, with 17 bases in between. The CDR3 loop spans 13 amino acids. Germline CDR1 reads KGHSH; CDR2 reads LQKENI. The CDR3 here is CATKEGSGTEAFF. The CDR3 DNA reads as TGTGCCACCAAAGAGGGGTCAGGGACTGAAGCTTTCTTT.

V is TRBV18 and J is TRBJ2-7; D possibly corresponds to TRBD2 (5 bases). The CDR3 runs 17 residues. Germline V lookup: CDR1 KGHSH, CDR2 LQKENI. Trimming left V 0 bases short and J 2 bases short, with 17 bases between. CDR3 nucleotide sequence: TGTGCCAGCTCACCACCGGTGGGTCGAGCGGCTGCCTACGAGCAGTACTTC. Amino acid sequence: CASSPPVGRAAAYEQYF.

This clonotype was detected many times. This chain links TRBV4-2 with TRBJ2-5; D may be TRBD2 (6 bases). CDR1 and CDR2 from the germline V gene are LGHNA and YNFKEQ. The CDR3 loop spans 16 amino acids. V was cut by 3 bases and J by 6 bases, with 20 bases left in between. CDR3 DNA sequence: TGTGCCAGCAGCCATCTCGGGAGAGCCTCGAGGAAGACCCAGTACTTC. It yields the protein CASSHLGRASRKTQYF.

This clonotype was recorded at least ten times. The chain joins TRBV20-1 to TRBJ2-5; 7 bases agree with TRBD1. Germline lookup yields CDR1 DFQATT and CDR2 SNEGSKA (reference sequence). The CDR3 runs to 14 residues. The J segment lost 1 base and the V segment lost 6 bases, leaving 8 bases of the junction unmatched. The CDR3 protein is CSAPGGPTQETQYF. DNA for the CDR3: TGCAGTGCCCCAGGGGGACCCACCCAAGAGACCCAGTACTTC.

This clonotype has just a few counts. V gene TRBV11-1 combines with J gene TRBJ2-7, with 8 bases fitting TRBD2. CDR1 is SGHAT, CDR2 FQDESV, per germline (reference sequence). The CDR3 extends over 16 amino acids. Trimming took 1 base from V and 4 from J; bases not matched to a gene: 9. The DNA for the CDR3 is TGTGCCAGCAGCTTAGGTAACCGGGGGGGGCCGTACGAGCAGTACTTC. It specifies CASSLGNRGGPYEQYF. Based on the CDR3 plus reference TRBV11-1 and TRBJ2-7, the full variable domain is EAEVAQSPRYKITEKSQAVAFWCDPISGHATLYWYRQILGQGPELLVQFQDESVVDDSQLPKDRFSAERLKGVDSTLKIQPAELGDSAMYLCASSLGNRGGPYEQYFGPGTRLTVT.

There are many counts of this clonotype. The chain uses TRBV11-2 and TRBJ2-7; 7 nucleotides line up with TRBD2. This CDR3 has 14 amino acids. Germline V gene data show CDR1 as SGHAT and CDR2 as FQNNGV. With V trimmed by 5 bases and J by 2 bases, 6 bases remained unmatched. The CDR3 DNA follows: TGTGCCAGCAGCCGATGGGGGGGTACCTACGAGCAGTACTTC. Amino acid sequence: CASSRWGGTYEQYF.

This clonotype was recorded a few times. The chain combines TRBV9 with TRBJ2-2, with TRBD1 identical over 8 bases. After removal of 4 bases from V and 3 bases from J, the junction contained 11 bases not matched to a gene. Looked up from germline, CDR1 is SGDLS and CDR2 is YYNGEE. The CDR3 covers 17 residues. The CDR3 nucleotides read TGTGCCAGCAGCTCCCCCCAGGAGACAGGGGACACCGGGGAGCTGTTTTTT. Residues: CASSSPQETGDTGELFF. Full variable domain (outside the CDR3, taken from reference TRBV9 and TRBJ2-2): DSGVTQTPKHLITATGQRVTLRCSPRSGDLSVYWYQQSLDQGLQFLIQYYNGEERAKGNILERFSAQQFPDLHSELNLSSLELGDSALYFCASSSPQETGDTGELFFGEGSRLTVL.

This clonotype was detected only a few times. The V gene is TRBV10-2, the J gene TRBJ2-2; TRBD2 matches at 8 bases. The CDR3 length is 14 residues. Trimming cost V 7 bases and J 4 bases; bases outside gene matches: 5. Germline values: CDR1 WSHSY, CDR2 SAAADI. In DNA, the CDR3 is TGCGCCAGCAATAAGGCGGGGGGCACCGGGGAGCTGTTTTTT. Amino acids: CASNKAGGTGELFF.

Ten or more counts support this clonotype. CDR3 sequence reads: CSARGQPNTEAFF. As DNA, the CDR3 is TGCAGTGCTAGGGGACAGCCGAACACTGAAGCTTTCTTT. The chain employs TRBV20-1 and TRBJ1-1, with 7 bases lining up with TRBD1. Unmatched junction bases numbered 2, after V lost 3 bases and J lost 1 base. Germline CDR1 reads DFQATT; CDR2 reads SNEGSKA (reference sequence). The CDR3 has 13 amino acids.